This record concerns one TCR beta chain sequence. Its cognate antigen is unknown. Produced via immunoSEQ multiplex PCR; TCRdb's table is partial and in-frame only. The sample includes about 99,000 clones, about 87% seen only once; the top ten take around 9.4%. The data are from a study of T cell responses to AZD1222 COVID-19 vaccine. Study outcomes and limitations: Recipients of two AZD1222 doses showed rising Spike-specific TCR breadth and depth. Close to half of spike-specific TCRs reportedly recognize unmutated variant regions. It should be noted that donors were predominantly white British and more often female, and clonal diversity was possibly underestimated. Recipients of AZD1222 seropositive at baseline numbered only 6 or 7.

Germline CDR1 and CDR2: MDHEN and SYDVKM. This CDR3 has 17 residues. V dropped 3 bases and J dropped 4 bases, with 21 bases sitting between them. The origin of this receptor is an adult in good health. Here the sequenced sample was peripheral blood, taken on day 0 of AZD1222 vaccination. V is TRBV28 and J is TRBJ1-2, with a possible D match to TRBD1 (6 bases). CDR3 nucleotide sequence: TGTGCCAGCAGTTTGTACAGCTCGGGACACATCTTCTATGGCTACACCTTC. Translated: CASSLYSSGHIFYGYTF.